These T cell receptor beta chains were read from a single sample in a study of blood T cell repertoires in COVID-19. Generated by immunoSEQ multiplex PCR, the TCRdb table keeps only in-frame clones and is missing some. The table shows 110,000 or so clones, with 84% occurring only once. The sequenced sample consisted of peripheral blood. Receptors originate from a woman aged 50 to 60 with acute or convalescent COVID-19. The CDR3 runs from the conserved cysteine through the conserved F or W. D genes are given only for firm matches. A row's size may be missing; if present it is once, few, many or a size class.

d_call: TRBD1; clone_size: once; v_call: TRBV5-4; j_call: TRBJ1-2; cdr3_aa: CASSRTATQGKEGYTF; cdr3_nt: TGTGCCAGCAGCCGCACTGCCACACAGGGGAAGGAAGGCTACACCTTC
d_call: TRBD1; clone_size: once; v_call: TRBV11-2; j_call: TRBJ1-5; cdr3_aa: CASSLTGGIGQPQHF; cdr3_nt: TGTGCCAGCAGCTTAACAGGGGGAATAGGTCAGCCCCAGCATTTT
d_call: NA; clone_size: NA; v_call: TRBV9; j_call: TRBJ2-3; cdr3_aa: CASSVAPGTDTQYF; cdr3_nt: TGTGCCAGCAGCGTAGCTCCCGGCACAGATACGCAGTATTTT
d_call: NA; clone_size: once; v_call: TRBV5-1; j_call: TRBJ1-3; cdr3_aa: CASSPGGAYGNTIYF; cdr3_nt: TGCGCCAGCAGCCCTGGCGGGGCTTATGGAAACACCATATATTTT
d_call: NA; clone_size: NA; v_call: TRBV3-1/TRBV3-2; j_call: TRBJ2-5; cdr3_aa: CASSQQGGETQYF; cdr3_nt: TGTGCCAGCAGCCAACAGGGAGGAGAGACCCAGTACTTC
d_call: TRBD1; clone_size: NA; v_call: TRBV6-1; j_call: TRBJ2-7; cdr3_aa: CASSEVGQVSYEQYF; cdr3_nt: TGTGCCAGCAGTGAAGTAGGACAGGTATCCTACGAGCAGTACTTC
d_call: NA; clone_size: NA; v_call: TRBV30; j_call: TRBJ2-5; cdr3_aa: CAWSDGTVVETQYF; cdr3_nt: TGTGCCTGGAGTGATGGTACTGTGGTGGAGACCCAGTACTTC
d_call: TRBD1; clone_size: few; v_call: TRBV14; j_call: TRBJ1-2; cdr3_aa: CASSLAGTGTSFNYGYTF; cdr3_nt: TGTGCCAGCAGCCTTGCCGGGACAGGGACCTCTTTTAACTATGGCTACACCTTC
d_call: NA; clone_size: NA; v_call: TRBV2; j_call: TRBJ1-1; cdr3_aa: CASSVQVTPNTEAFF; cdr3_nt: TGTGCCAGCAGTGTCCAGGTAACTCCAAACACTGAAGCTTTCTTT
d_call: TRBD2; clone_size: NA; v_call: TRBV9; j_call: TRBJ2-3; cdr3_aa: CASSGLAGGHGGQYF; cdr3_nt: TGTGCCAGCAGCGGACTAGCGGGGGGGCACGGTGGGCAGTATTTT
d_call: TRBD1; clone_size: few; v_call: TRBV25-1; j_call: TRBJ2-6; cdr3_aa: CASSARTGVGGANVLTF; cdr3_nt: TGTGCCAGCAGTGCCAGGACAGGGGTAGGTGGGGCCAACGTCCTGACTTTC
d_call: NA; clone_size: NA; v_call: TRBV19; j_call: TRBJ1-1; cdr3_aa: CASSIDRGRNTEAFF; cdr3_nt: TGTGCCAGTAGTATAGATAGGGGCAGGAACACTGAAGCTTTCTTT
d_call: NA; clone_size: NA; v_call: TRBV27; j_call: TRBJ2-3; cdr3_aa: CASSLFGGRGRTDTQYF; cdr3_nt: TGTGCCAGCAGTTTATTTGGTGGGCGGGGGCGGACAGATACGCAGTATTTT
d_call: NA; clone_size: once; v_call: TRBV15; j_call: TRBJ1-2; cdr3_aa: CATGGDYGYTF; cdr3_nt: TGTGCCACCGGGGGGGACTATGGCTACACCTTC
d_call: NA; clone_size: NA; v_call: TRBV2; j_call: TRBJ1-5; cdr3_aa: CASNQNRNQPQHF; cdr3_nt: TGTGCCAGCAATCAGAACAGGAATCAGCCCCAGCATTTT
d_call: NA; clone_size: NA; v_call: TRBV9; j_call: TRBJ2-1; cdr3_aa: CASSVAGGTYNEQFF; cdr3_nt: TGTGCCAGCAGCGTGGCCGGGGGAACGTACAATGAGCAGTTCTTC
d_call: NA; clone_size: NA; v_call: TRBV7-9; j_call: TRBJ2-5; cdr3_aa: CASSLGSRTTTQETQYF; cdr3_nt: TGTGCCAGCAGCTTAGGCTCTCGGACTACGACCCAAGAGACCCAGTACTTC
d_call: TRBD1; clone_size: NA; v_call: TRBV5-1; j_call: TRBJ1-2; cdr3_aa: CASSLDSRGQGIVNYGYTF; cdr3_nt: TGCGCCAGCAGCTTGGATTCTAGGGGACAGGGGATCGTTAACTATGGCTACACCTTC
d_call: TRBD1; clone_size: once; v_call: TRBV5-1; j_call: TRBJ1-6; cdr3_aa: CASSSGQGGSYNSPLHF; cdr3_nt: TGCGCCAGCAGCTCCGGACAGGGCGGGTCCTATAATTCACCCCTCCACTTT
d_call: NA; clone_size: NA; v_call: TRBV6-4; j_call: TRBJ2-6; cdr3_aa: CASSEHAGSGANVLTF; cdr3_nt: TGTGCCAGCAGCGAACACGCGGGCTCTGGGGCCAACGTCCTGACTTTC
d_call: NA; clone_size: NA; v_call: TRBV12-3/TRBV12-4; j_call: TRBJ1-2; cdr3_aa: CASTRGYNGYTF; cdr3_nt: TGTGCCAGCACGCGGGGTTACAATGGCTACACCTTC
d_call: TRBD1; clone_size: NA; v_call: TRBV9; j_call: TRBJ1-1; cdr3_aa: CASSVGGQGNTEAFF; cdr3_nt: TGTGCCAGCAGCGTAGGGGGACAGGGGAACACTGAAGCTTTCTTT
d_call: NA; clone_size: NA; v_call: TRBV18; j_call: TRBJ1-2; cdr3_aa: CASSPMRNGYTF; cdr3_nt: TGTGCCAGCTCACCAATGCGGAATGGCTACACCTTC
d_call: NA; clone_size: NA; v_call: TRBV27; j_call: TRBJ1-5; cdr3_aa: CASSSGQLNQPQHF; cdr3_nt: TGTGCCAGCAGTTCTGGACAGTTAAATCAGCCCCAGCATTTT
d_call: NA; clone_size: NA; v_call: TRBV5-1; j_call: TRBJ2-7; cdr3_aa: CASSFSRDEQYF; cdr3_nt: TGCGCCAGCAGCTTTTCCAGGGACGAGCAGTACTTC
d_call: NA; clone_size: NA; v_call: TRBV28; j_call: TRBJ1-1; cdr3_aa: CASSFISDSLNTEAFF; cdr3_nt: TGTGCCAGCAGTTTTATATCGGACAGCTTGAACACTGAAGCTTTCTTT
d_call: NA; clone_size: NA; v_call: TRBV20-1; j_call: TRBJ2-7; cdr3_aa: CSASIQLGEQYF; cdr3_nt: TGCAGTGCTAGTATACAGCTTGGCGAGCAGTACTTC
d_call: NA; clone_size: NA; v_call: TRBV7-2; j_call: TRBJ1-2; cdr3_aa: CASSLTEGRSDGYTF; cdr3_nt: TGTGCCAGCAGCTTAACGGAGGGAAGGTCGGATGGCTACACCTTC
d_call: TRBD2; clone_size: once; v_call: TRBV3-1/TRBV3-2; j_call: TRBJ2-3; cdr3_aa: CASSQTSSGVGDTQYF; cdr3_nt: TGTGCCAGCAGCCAAACTTCAAGCGGGGTCGGGGATACGCAGTATTTT
d_call: NA; clone_size: NA; v_call: TRBV20-1; j_call: TRBJ1-1; cdr3_aa: CSAQTSEAFF; cdr3_nt: TGCAGTGCCCAGACTAGTGAAGCTTTCTTT
d_call: NA; clone_size: NA; v_call: TRBV28; j_call: TRBJ1-2; cdr3_aa: CASQRQNYGYTF; cdr3_nt: TGTGCCAGCCAGAGGCAGAACTATGGCTACACCTTC
d_call: NA; clone_size: few; v_call: TRBV19; j_call: TRBJ1-1; cdr3_aa: CASSIDRTVGEAFF; cdr3_nt: TGTGCCAGTAGTATAGATCGCACGGTCGGGGAAGCTTTCTTT
d_call: NA; clone_size: few; v_call: TRBV5-1; j_call: TRBJ1-3; cdr3_aa: CASSLGGSGNTIYF; cdr3_nt: TGCGCCAGCAGCTTGGGCGGCTCTGGAAACACCATATATTTT
d_call: TRBD2; clone_size: NA; v_call: TRBV5-5; j_call: TRBJ2-5; cdr3_aa: CASSLAPGGFVQETQYF; cdr3_nt: TGTGCCAGCAGCTTGGCCCCGGGAGGGTTTGTACAAGAGACCCAGTACTTC
d_call: TRBD1; clone_size: NA; v_call: TRBV2; j_call: TRBJ1-2; cdr3_aa: CASSFAGTGEYGYTF; cdr3_nt: TGTGCCAGCAGTTTCGCCGGGACAGGGGAATATGGCTACACCTTC
d_call: TRBD2; clone_size: NA; v_call: TRBV5-1; j_call: TRBJ2-5; cdr3_aa: CASSLGGQETQYF; cdr3_nt: TGCGCCAGCAGCCTCGGGGGGCAAGAGACCCAGTACTTC
d_call: NA; clone_size: few; v_call: TRBV6-5; j_call: TRBJ1-4; cdr3_aa: CASKTGTTNEKLFF; cdr3_nt: TGTGCCAGCAAAACAGGAACAACTAATGAAAAACTGTTTTTT